These 22 T cell receptor beta chains were all obtained from the same sample, sequenced in a study of blood T cell repertoires in COVID-19. Clones were sequenced by immunoSEQ multiplex PCR, and TCRdb holds only the in-frame ones, with some missing. The sample has roughly 40,000 clones; approximately 85% are singletons. Sequenced material: peripheral blood. These receptors all come from a woman of 80 years or more with acute or convalescent COVID-19.

The J gene is TRBJ1-1, the V gene TRBV20-1; D gene unclear. The CDR3 is 11 amino acids. The V end lost 6 bases, the J end lost 4 bases, and 9 bases lay between the germline ends. CDR1 and CDR2 from the germline V gene are DFQATT and SNEGSKA (reference sequence). The CDR3 is CSARFVTEAFF. CDR3 DNA: TGCAGTGCCAGGTTCGTCACTGAAGCTTTCTTT.

This clone was seen a handful of times. The V gene is TRBV5-6, the J gene TRBJ2-1, with 9 bases identical to TRBD2. V gave up 4 bases and J gave up 12 bases; unmatched junction bases: 8. The CDR3 runs 13 residues. CDR1 and CDR2 from the germline V gene are SGHDT and YYEEEE. The CDR3 here is CASSPPGAGGQFF. The CDR3 DNA reads TGTGCCAGCAGCCCTCCGGGAGCGGGAGGGCAGTTCTTC.

The V and J genes are TRBV5-1 and TRBJ1-1; D perhaps matches TRBD1 (5 bases). The CDR3 covers 11 residues. Germline-derived CDR1 and CDR2 are SGHRS and YFSETQ. V shed 5 bases and J shed 13 bases, with 15 bases lying between them. The DNA for the CDR3 is TGCGCCAGCAGAGAACAGGAGAAGCTTTTCTTT. Translating it yields CASREQEKLFF.

The chain uses TRBV29-1 and TRBJ2-7, with 7 positions matching TRBD1. The CDR3 spans 13 residues. V was pared by 7 bases and J by 1 base, with 7 bases of the junction left unmatched. Germline V gene sequence: CDR1 SQVTM, CDR2 ANQGSEA. The CDR3 loop is CSANPTGSYEQYF. The CDR3 DNA sequence: TGCAGCGCCAACCCGACAGGGTCCTACGAGCAGTACTTC.

This chain links TRBV30 with TRBJ2-2; maybe TRBD1 (5 bases). Looked up from germline, CDR1 is GTSNPN and CDR2 is SVGIG (reference sequence). Between the trimmed V and J ends, which lost 4 bases and 4 bases, there was a span of 10 bases. This CDR3 is built from 13 residues. Here the CDR3 reads CAWTRVSTGELFF. CDR3 bases: TGTGCCTGGACCAGGGTTTCCACCGGGGAGCTGTTTTTT.

CDR3 loop: CASSLDSYGYTF. The CDR3 DNA is TGTGCCAGCAGTTTAGACAGCTATGGCTACACCTTC. The chain uses TRBV12-3 or TRBV12-4 and TRBJ1-2; no firm D call. Trimming took 1 base from V and 4 from J, leaving 4 bases between them. This CDR3 has 12 residues.

The J gene is TRBJ2-5, the V gene TRBV4-2; 9 bases line up with TRBD1. This CDR3 is 13 amino acids long. The ends lost 4 bases at V and 5 bases at J; junction bases unmatched: 2. CDR1 is LGHNA and CDR2 is YNFKEQ in the germline V gene. CDR3 sequence reads: CASSRDRGETQYF. In DNA form, the CDR3 reads TGTGCCAGCAGCCGAGACAGGGGGGAGACCCAGTACTTC.

V is TRBV2 and J is TRBJ1-3; D might be TRBD1 (6 bases). In germline, CDR1 is SNHLY, CDR2 FYNNEI. The CDR3 is made up of 18 amino acids. The V gene lost 6 bases and the J gene lost 0 bases, with 21 bases spanning the gap. The DNA for the CDR3 is TGTGCCAGCAGCTACGGACAGCGGAGGCAACTCTCTGGAAACACCATATATTTT. This encodes CASSYGQRRQLSGNTIYF.

The chain links TRBV12-3 or TRBV12-4 to TRBJ1-1, with D possibly TRBD1 on 5 matching bases. CDR3 length: 12 residues. V lost 2 bases to trimming and J lost 5 bases, with 6 bases between them. The CDR3, as DNA: TGTGCCAGCAGTTTATCAGGGACTGAAGCTTTCTTT. Its protein is CASSLSGTEAFF.

This clone was seen only once. This chain links TRBV3-1 (or the pseudogene TRBV3-2) with TRBJ2-7; 12 nucleotides align to TRBD1. Per germline, CDR1 LGHDT and CDR2 YNNKEL (reference sequence). CDR3 length: 15 amino acids. With 7 bases clipped from V and 7 bases from J, the junction kept 11 bases outside the gene matches. The CDR3 DNA sequence: TGTGCCAGCACCCTAAGTGGGACAGGGGGCCGGGAGCAGTACTTC. Amino acids: CASTLSGTGGREQYF.

This chain joins TRBV12-3 or TRBV12-4 and TRBJ2-1, with TRBD2 as a possible D gene (5 bases). The CDR3 consists of 13 residues. Trimming stripped 5 bases from V and 4 bases from J, with 9 bases between. CDR3 sequence: CASSPGLYNEQFF. The CDR3, as DNA: TGTGCCAGCAGTCCTGGACTGTACAATGAGCAGTTCTTC.

The chain recombines TRBV14 with TRBJ2-1, with D tentatively TRBD2 (6 bases). V lost 6 bases, J lost 0 bases, and 18 bases lay in between. The CDR3 spans 17 residues. From germline, CDR1 is SGHDN and CDR2 FVKESK. The CDR3 region has the DNA TGTGCCAGCAGTTACCCGGGGGTTAGAAGCTCCTACAATGAGCAGTTCTTC. The encoded protein is CASSYPGVRSSYNEQFF.

The J gene is TRBJ2-7, the V gene TRBV5-4, with TRBD2 matching 12 bases. Germline V gene lookup returns CDR1 SGHNT and CDR2 YYREEE (reference sequence). V gave up 4 bases and J gave up 5 bases; unmatched junction bases: 10. The CDR3 loop spans 16 amino acids. The CDR3 sequence: CASSPIQTSGSHEQYF. The CDR3 bases are TGTGCCAGCAGCCCAATACAGACTAGCGGGAGCCACGAGCAGTACTTC.

Only one count was recorded for this clone. The chain uses TRBV24-1 and TRBJ1-5; 10 bases map to TRBD1. The V gene end was trimmed by 7 bases and the J gene end by 5 bases; junction bases not matched to a gene: 4. Germline V lookup: CDR1 KGHDR, CDR2 SFDVKD. The CDR3 length is 14 residues. The CDR3 bases are TGTGCCACCAGCGGGACAGGGGAGGATCAGCCCCAGCATTTT. This gives the protein CATSGTGEDQPQHF.

This rearrangement joins TRBV4-1 to TRBJ1-5; D is possibly TRBD1 (5 bases). Germline CDR1 and CDR2: MGHRA and YSYEKL. The CDR3 length is 15 residues. Trimming removed 0 bases from V and 4 bases from J, with 10 bases in between. CDR3 region: CASSQDPAGNQPQHF. Here the CDR3 DNA reads TGCGCCAGCAGCCAAGATCCGGCAGGGAATCAGCCCCAGCATTTT.

The rearrangement joins TRBV27 to TRBJ2-3; no reliable D call. Trimming took off 3 bases at V and 6 bases at J, with 13 bases between the two ends. This CDR3 is 14 amino acids long. Germline-derived CDR1 and CDR2 are MNHEY and SMNVEV (reference sequence). This CDR3 reads CASSFSRERDTQYF. The CDR3, as DNA: TGTGCCAGCAGTTTCTCGAGAGAGAGGGATACGCAGTATTTT.

This clone has only a few counts. The chain has TRBV7-9 and TRBJ2-3; 13 bases align to TRBD2. V was clipped by 4 bases and J by 6 bases; unmatched bases: 7. The germline gives CDR1 SEHNR, CDR2 FQNEAQ (reference sequence). This CDR3 contains 16 residues. Here the CDR3 reads CASSSGLAGFYDTQYF. Written as DNA, the CDR3 is TGTGCCAGCAGCTCGGGACTAGCGGGATTCTACGATACGCAGTATTTT. Filled out from reference TRBV7-9 and TRBJ2-3, the complete variable domain reads DTGVSQNPRHKITKRGQNVTFRCDPISEHNRLYWYRQTLGQGPEFLTYFQNEAQLEKSRLLSDRFSAERPKGSFSTLEIQRTEQGDSAMYLCASSSGLAGFYDTQYFGPGTRLTVL.

This chain uses TRBV28 with TRBJ1-5; D might be TRBD1 (6 bases). The length of the CDR3 is 13 residues. The germline V gene has CDR1 MDHEN and CDR2 SYDVKM. Trimming took off 6 bases at V and 7 bases at J, with 13 bases between the two ends. The CDR3 nucleotides read TGTGCCAGCAGCCCTACAGGGTGGCAGCCCCAGCATTTT. It codes for CASSPTGWQPQHF.

The chain employs TRBV3-1 (or the pseudogene TRBV3-2) and TRBJ1-2; 7 bases match TRBD1. The germline V gene encodes CDR1 LGHDT and CDR2 YNNKEL (reference sequence). Trimming removed 1 base from V and 7 bases from J; junction bases left unmatched: 6. This CDR3 is 14 amino acids long. The CDR3 region is CASSQVDRAGGYTF. In nucleotides, the CDR3 is TGTGCCAGCAGCCAAGTCGACAGGGCCGGTGGCTACACCTTC.

The chain employs TRBV5-6 and TRBJ1-1; perhaps TRBD1 as D (5 bases). Deletions cut 4 bases from V and 4 bases from J, with 20 bases between. Germline values: CDR1 SGHDT, CDR2 YYEEEE. The CDR3 extends over 16 amino acids. CDR3 loop: CASSPKTDPGGTEAFF. Here the CDR3 DNA reads TGTGCCAGCAGCCCTAAGACCGACCCCGGGGGCACTGAAGCTTTCTTT.

The chain combines TRBV2 with TRBJ2-1, with TRBD2 identical over 8 bases. The CDR3 contains 14 residues. Germline loops: CDR1 SNHLY, CDR2 FYNNEI. The V and J ends lost 6 bases and 0 bases, in that order; junction bases with no gene match: 1. The CDR3 protein is CASRSGGSYNEQFF. The CDR3 DNA is TGTGCCAGCAGGAGCGGGGGCTCCTACAATGAGCAGTTCTTC. The full variable domain, its missing parts supplied by reference TRBV2 and TRBJ2-1, is EPEVTQTPSHQVTQMGQEVILRCVPISNHLYFYWYRQILGQKVEFLVSFYNNEISEKSEIFDDQFSVERPDGSNFTLKIRSTKLEDSAMYFCASRSGGSYNEQFFGPGTRLTVL.

The J gene is TRBJ2-7, the V gene TRBV28, with D uncertain. Germline loops: CDR1 MDHEN, CDR2 SYDVKM. This CDR3 is 11 amino acids long. The V end lost 6 bases, the J end lost 7 bases, and 10 bases lay between the germline ends. CDR3 region: CASRAHAEQYF. The CDR3 DNA reads as TGTGCCAGCAGAGCCCACGCTGAGCAGTACTTC.